A single sample gave rise to the 21 T cell receptor beta chains below, sequenced in a study of T cell changes during pregnancy in multiple sclerosis. Repertoires were generated with immunoSEQ multiplex PCR, while TCRdb's copy carries only in-frame clones and drops some. Of about 32,000 clones in the sample, approximately 90% are singletons; the top ten hold 8.5% to 14%. Sequenced material: CD8+ T cells from peripheral blood mononuclear cells, taken in the third trimester of pregnancy. The receptors originated from a female donor with multiple sclerosis, enrolled in a pregnancy study.

The chain joins TRBV5-1 to TRBJ1-1; 9 bases match TRBD1. CDR1 and CDR2 (germline): SGHRS, YFSETQ. With V trimmed by 6 bases and J by 6 bases, 15 bases remained unmatched. The CDR3 runs to 16 residues. The DNA of the CDR3 is TGCGCCAGCAACCGCTTACAGGGGGCGCATGGACCTGAAGCTTTCTTT. Translation gives CASNRLQGAHGPEAFF.

The chain combines TRBV7-3 with TRBJ2-7; TRBD2 matches 7 bases. Unmatched junction bases numbered 5, after V lost 4 bases and J lost 2 bases. Germline assignment: CDR1 SGHTA and CDR2 FQGTGA. This CDR3 has 14 residues. Here the CDR3 reads CASSSRGGAYEQYF. DNA for the CDR3: TGTGCCAGCAGCTCCCGGGGAGGGGCCTACGAGCAGTACTTC.

The rearrangement links TRBV27 to TRBJ1-2; 10 nucleotides align to TRBD1. The V gene's germline CDR1 is MNHEY and CDR2 SMNVEV (reference sequence). The length of the CDR3 is 12 residues. Trimming cost V 6 bases and J 6 bases; bases outside gene matches: 1. The CDR3 region is CASRTGGHGYTF. The CDR3 DNA follows: TGTGCCAGCAGGACAGGGGGCCATGGCTACACCTTC.

The chain is built from TRBV7-9 and TRBJ2-3, with D possibly being TRBD1 (5 bases). Trimming left V 4 bases short and J 5 bases short, with 16 bases between. The CDR3 extends over 15 amino acids. Germline V CDR1 and CDR2: SEHNR, FQNEAQ (reference sequence). The CDR3 bases are TGTGCCAGCAGCTCCCCTTTACAGGAAGGAGATACGCAGTATTTT. This encodes CASSSPLQEGDTQYF.

The chain combines TRBV23-1 with TRBJ2-7; D perhaps matches TRBD1 (6 bases). TRBV23-1 counts as an open reading frame of uncertain function. The CDR3 spans 15 residues. V lost 6 bases and J 3 bases, leaving 18 bases between the germline ends. The CDR3 bases are TGCGCCAGCAGACAAAGCAGGGGCATGGACTACGAGCAGTACTTC. It specifies CASRQSRGMDYEQYF.

This clone was picked up one time. The chain uses TRBV11-3 and TRBJ2-7; the D gene is possibly TRBD2 (6 bases). V lost 1 base and J lost 3, with 10 bases in between. Germline CDR1 SGHNT, CDR2 YENEEA. This CDR3 contains 14 residues. The CDR3 bases are TGTGCCAGCAGCTTAGGCGGGGTTGGCTACGAGCAGTACTTC. Translating gives CASSLGGVGYEQYF. The complete variable domain, with remaining parts taken from reference TRBV11-3 and TRBJ2-7, reads EAGVVQSPRYKIIEKKQPVAFWCNPISGHNTLYWYLQNLGQGPELLIRYENEEAVDDSQLPKDRFSAERLKGVDSTLKIQPAELGDSAVYLCASSLGGVGYEQYFGPGTRLTVT.

CDR3 sequence: CASSLGTSGSKRETQYF. The CDR3 nucleotides are TGTGCCAGCAGTTTGGGGACTAGCGGGAGTAAGCGAGAGACCCAGTACTTC. The chain uses TRBV28 and TRBJ2-5; 14 bases agree with TRBD2. CDR1 is MDHEN and CDR2 is SYDVKM in the germline V gene. J gave up 4 bases and V 3 bases, and 7 bases lay outside the gene matches. The CDR3 extends over 17 amino acids.

Worth noting for this clone: The same CDR3 can be traced to other DNA sequences in this sample. This chain links TRBV19 with TRBJ1-1; D remains unclear. CDR1 and CDR2 from the germline V gene are LNHDA and SQIVND (reference sequence). The CDR3 spans 13 residues. V was trimmed by 3 bases and J by 0 bases, leaving 5 bases between them. The CDR3 DNA follows: TGTGCCAGTAGTATCTCGGTGAACACTGAAGCTTTCTTT. Protein product: CASSISVNTEAFF.

The chain couples TRBV6-1 to TRBJ2-3, with a possible D match to TRBD2 (6 bases). Germline V gene lookup returns CDR1 MNHNS and CDR2 SASEGT. The CDR3 length is 15 residues. V lost 6 bases and J 3 bases, leaving 16 bases between the germline ends. In DNA form, the CDR3 reads TGTGCCAGCAGGGCCCAACTGGGGAGGACAGATACGCAGTATTTT. Its translation is CASRAQLGRTDTQYF.

The chain recombines TRBV5-1 with TRBJ2-1; 9 positions match TRBD1. This CDR3 is 16 amino acids long. Trimming removed 1 base from V and 6 bases from J; junction bases left unmatched: 8. The germline V gene encodes CDR1 SGHRS and CDR2 YFSETQ. The CDR3 reads CASSLIGTGPFNEQFF. The CDR3 DNA reads TGCGCCAGCAGCTTGATCGGGACAGGGCCCTTCAATGAGCAGTTCTTC.

The V gene is TRBV9, the J gene TRBJ2-7, with TRBD2 matching over 9 bases. V was pared by 2 bases and J by 3 bases, with 6 bases of the junction left unmatched. Germline values: CDR1 SGDLS, CDR2 YYNGEE. This CDR3 has 15 residues. The DNA of the CDR3 is TGTGCCAGCAGCGTCTCGGGACTAGCAGTCTACGAGCAGTACTTC. Translating gives CASSVSGLAVYEQYF.

V and J are TRBV18 and TRBJ1-2; D remains unclear. The germline CDR1 and CDR2 sequences are KGHSH and LQKENI. This CDR3 has 17 amino acids. Between the trimmed V and J ends, which lost 1 base and 10 bases, there was a span of 25 bases. The DNA for the CDR3 is TGTGCCAGCTCACCACAATATAGGGCCGGCGGGGTCTGGGACTACACCTTC. Translating it yields CASSPQYRAGGVWDYTF.

The V gene is TRBV27, the J gene TRBJ2-5; D may be TRBD1 (5 bases). Germline values: CDR1 MNHEY, CDR2 SMNVEV (reference sequence). The CDR3 has 17 amino acids. Trimming took off 0 bases at V and 2 bases at J, with 16 bases between the two ends. The CDR3 bases are TGTGCCAGCAGTTTATCGGGGTCCTGGGGCATACAAGAGACCCAGTACTTC. Protein: CASSLSGSWGIQETQYF.

This chain links TRBV5-5 with TRBJ1-4; TRBD1 is a possible D gene (6 bases). Deletions cut 2 bases from V and 0 bases from J, with 14 bases between. The CDR3 contains 17 residues. CDR1 is SGHKS and CDR2 is YYEKEE in the germline V gene (reference sequence). The CDR3 DNA reads as TGTGCCAGCAGCTTATCCAGGGGCGGATCAACTAATGAAAAACTGTTTTTT. This sequence encodes CASSLSRGGSTNEKLFF.

The chain carries TRBV16 and TRBJ2-5; tentatively, D is TRBD1 (5 bases). This CDR3 region has 14 residues. Deletions cut 0 bases from V and 5 bases from J, with 10 bases between. In germline, CDR1 is KGHSY, CDR2 FQNENV. In DNA, the CDR3 is TGTGCCAGCAGCCAATCGGGGCTCGTGGAGACCCAGTACTTC. Its protein product is CASSQSGLVETQYF. The variable domain in full, completed from reference TRBV16 and TRBJ2-5, reads GEEVAQTPKHLVRGEGQKAKLYCAPIKGHSYVFWYQQVLKNEFKFLISFQNENVFDETGMPKERFSAKCLPNSPCSLEIQATKLEDSAVYFCASSQSGLVETQYFGPGTRLLVL.

V usage is TRBV2 and J usage is TRBJ2-5, with D maybe TRBD2 (7 bases). V was pared by 3 bases and J by 3 bases, with 11 bases between. The CDR3 totals 14 residues. Germline assignment: CDR1 SNHLY and CDR2 FYNNEI. CDR3 region: CASSDWGGEETQYF. The CDR3 nucleotides read TGTGCCAGCAGTGATTGGGGGGGCGAAGAGACCCAGTACTTC.

This clone has a single count. The rearrangement joins TRBV9 to TRBJ2-2; D uncertain. CDR3 length: 13 residues. Per germline, CDR1 SGDLS and CDR2 YYNGEE. Between the trimmed V and J ends, which lost 0 bases and 6 bases, there was a span of 6 bases. The CDR3: CASSVGSSGELFF. CDR3 DNA sequence: TGTGCCAGCAGCGTAGGTAGCTCCGGGGAGCTGTTTTTT.

V is TRBV25-1 and J is TRBJ1-1, with TRBD1 matching over 7 bases. The CDR3 runs 16 residues. V was clipped by 6 bases and J by 1 base; unmatched bases: 11. Germline assignment: CDR1 MGHDK and CDR2 SYGVNS. The CDR3 is CASRGVPGQKNTEAFF. In nucleotides, the CDR3 is TGTGCCAGCAGGGGCGTGCCGGGACAGAAGAACACTGAAGCTTTCTTT.

The rearrangement joins TRBV19 to TRBJ2-7; maybe TRBD2 (5 bases). The V and J ends lost 9 bases and 5 bases respectively, with 20 bases between them. Germline V lookup: CDR1 LNHDA, CDR2 SQIVND (reference sequence). The CDR3 extends over 14 amino acids. CDR3 protein: CASQGSGGSDEQYF. In DNA, the CDR3 is TGTGCCAGCCAAGGGTCCGGAGGTTCGGACGAGCAGTACTTC.

This clone was recorded only once. The chain links TRBV9 to TRBJ1-6, with TRBD1 identical over 8 bases. V trimming: 4 bases; J trimming: 0 bases; junction bases outside the gene matches: 3. The germline V gene encodes CDR1 SGDLS and CDR2 YYNGEE. The CDR3 runs 16 residues. The CDR3 coding sequence is TGTGCCAGCAGCACTGGGACAGGCTCCTATAATTCACCCCTCCACTTT. This gives the protein CASSTGTGSYNSPLHF. The whole variable domain, remainder taken from reference TRBV9 and TRBJ1-6, is DSGVTQTPKHLITATGQRVTLRCSPRSGDLSVYWYQQSLDQGLQFLIQYYNGEERAKGNILERFSAQQFPDLHSELNLSSLELGDSALYFCASSTGTGSYNSPLHFGNGTRLTVT.

This clone was detected once. The V call is TRBV28, the J call TRBJ1-2; D perhaps matches TRBD1 (6 bases). The V gene lost 6 bases and the J gene lost 1 base, with 15 bases spanning the gap. Germline lookup yields CDR1 MDHEN and CDR2 SYDVKM. The CDR3 runs to 15 residues. CDR3 protein: CASSSRRGDNYGYTF. The CDR3, as DNA: TGTGCCAGCAGCTCCCGCAGGGGTGATAACTATGGCTACACCTTC.